Given below is one T cell receptor (beta chain) in context. Its specificity is not known. This specimen belongs to a study of Ad26.COV2.S vaccination and SARS-CoV-2 variants. The overall study: Participants got Ad26.COV2.S intramuscularly, once or twice 56 days apart. Study findings and constraints: Higher spike-specific TCR breadth was found in vaccine recipients than in placebo recipients.

The data were produced by immunoSEQ multiplex PCR, yet TCRdb's version contains in-frame clones alone and is incomplete. Among around 370,000 clones listed, more than 75% were seen once. Germline V gene data show CDR1 as SGHVS and CDR2 as FNYEAQ. The CDR3 length is 16 residues. J was trimmed by 1 base and V by 5 bases; bases with no gene match: 5. Treatment: some 20 received Ad26.COV2.S at low or high dose, single or two shots; 5 received placebo; per-sample allocation not given. Specimens were obtained on day 63 following the first vaccine or placebo injection. The sample came from a Boston adult aged 18-55 years.

Sequences were derived from peripheral blood, sampled in a trial of Ad26.COV2.S vaccine versus placebo. The source of this sequence is a person between 18 and 59 years old who received the Ad26.COV2.S COVID-19 vaccine or a placebo. This chain links TRBV7-6 with TRBJ1-4; 9 nucleotides match TRBD1. The CDR3 DNA is TGTGCCAGCAGCCGACAGGGGGGAGGAACTAATGAAAAACTGTTTTTT. It yields the protein CASSRQGGGTNEKLFF.